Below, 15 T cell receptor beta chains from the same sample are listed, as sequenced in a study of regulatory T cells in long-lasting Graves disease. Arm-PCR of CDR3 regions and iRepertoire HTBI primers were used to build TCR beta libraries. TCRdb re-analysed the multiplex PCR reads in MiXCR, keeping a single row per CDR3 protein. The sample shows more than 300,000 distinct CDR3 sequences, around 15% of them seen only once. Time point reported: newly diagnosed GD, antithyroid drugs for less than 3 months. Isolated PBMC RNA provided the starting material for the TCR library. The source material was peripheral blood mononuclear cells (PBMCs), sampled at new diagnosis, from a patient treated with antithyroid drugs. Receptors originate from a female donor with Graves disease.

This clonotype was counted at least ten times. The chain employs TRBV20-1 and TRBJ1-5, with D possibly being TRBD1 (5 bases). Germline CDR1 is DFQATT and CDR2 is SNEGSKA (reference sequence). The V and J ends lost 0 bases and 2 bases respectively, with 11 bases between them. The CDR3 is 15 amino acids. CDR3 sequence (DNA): TGCAGTGCTAGAGATTCAGGGTCGCGCAATCAGCCCCAGCATTTT. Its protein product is CSARDSGSRNQPQHF.

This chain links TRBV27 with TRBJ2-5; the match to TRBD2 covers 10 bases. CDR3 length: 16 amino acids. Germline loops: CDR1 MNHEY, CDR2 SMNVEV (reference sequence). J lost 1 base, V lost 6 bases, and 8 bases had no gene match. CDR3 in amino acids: CASSRPIAGGQETQYF. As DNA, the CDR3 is TGTGCCAGCAGCCGACCCATAGCGGGAGGCCAAGAGACCCAGTACTTC.

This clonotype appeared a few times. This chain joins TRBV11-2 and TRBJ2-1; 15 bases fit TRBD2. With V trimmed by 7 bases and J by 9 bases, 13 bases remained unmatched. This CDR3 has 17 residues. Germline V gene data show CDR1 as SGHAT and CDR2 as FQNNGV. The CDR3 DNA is TGTGCCAGCACCCCTCGGACTAGCGGGGGGGCAAGTGGTGAGCAGTTCTTC. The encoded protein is CASTPRTSGGASGEQFF. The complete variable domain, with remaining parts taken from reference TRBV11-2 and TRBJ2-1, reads EAGVAQSPRYKIIEKRQSVAFWCNPISGHATLYWYQQILGQGPKLLIQFQNNGVVDDSQLPKDRFSAERLKGVDSTLKIQPAKLEDSAVYLCASTPRTSGGASGEQFFGPGTRLTVL.

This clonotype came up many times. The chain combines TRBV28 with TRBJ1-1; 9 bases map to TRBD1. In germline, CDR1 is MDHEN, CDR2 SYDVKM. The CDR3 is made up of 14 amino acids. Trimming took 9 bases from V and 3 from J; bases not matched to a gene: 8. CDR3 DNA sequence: TGTGCCAGTACCGGGACAGGGTTTTACACTGAAGCTTTCTTT. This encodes CASTGTGFYTEAFF.

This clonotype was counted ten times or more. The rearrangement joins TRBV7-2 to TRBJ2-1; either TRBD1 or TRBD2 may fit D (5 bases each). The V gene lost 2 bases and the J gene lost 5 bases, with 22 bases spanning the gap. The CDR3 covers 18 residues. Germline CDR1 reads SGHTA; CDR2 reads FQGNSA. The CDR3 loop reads CASSLLGEPETLDNEQFF. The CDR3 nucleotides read TGTGCCAGCAGCTTATTGGGGGAACCGGAGACGTTAGACAATGAGCAGTTCTTC.

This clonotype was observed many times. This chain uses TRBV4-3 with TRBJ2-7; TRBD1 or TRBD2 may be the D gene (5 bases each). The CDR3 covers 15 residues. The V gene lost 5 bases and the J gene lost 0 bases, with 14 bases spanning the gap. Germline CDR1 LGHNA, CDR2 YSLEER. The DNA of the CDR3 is TGCGCCAGCAGCGGTGTGAGAGGGACCTCCTACGAGCAGTACTTC. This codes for CASSGVRGTSYEQYF.

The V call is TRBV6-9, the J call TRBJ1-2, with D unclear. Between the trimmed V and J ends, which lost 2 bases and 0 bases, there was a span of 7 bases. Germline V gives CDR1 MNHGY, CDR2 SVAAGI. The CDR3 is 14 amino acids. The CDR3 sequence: CASSYKVPNYGYTF. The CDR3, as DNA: TGTGCCAGCAGTTATAAAGTGCCTAACTATGGCTACACCTTC.

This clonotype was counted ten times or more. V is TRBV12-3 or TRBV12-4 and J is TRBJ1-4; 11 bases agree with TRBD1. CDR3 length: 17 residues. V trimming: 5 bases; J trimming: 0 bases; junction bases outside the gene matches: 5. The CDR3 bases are TGTGCCAGCAGTCCCAGGGGACAGGGGGCAACTAATGAAAAACTGTTTTTT. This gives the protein CASSPRGQGATNEKLFF.

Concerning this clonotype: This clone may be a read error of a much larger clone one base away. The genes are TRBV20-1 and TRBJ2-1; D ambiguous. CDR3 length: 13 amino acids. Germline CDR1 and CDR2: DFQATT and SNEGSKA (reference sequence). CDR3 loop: CSARDPRPDTQCF. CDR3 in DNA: TGCAGTGCTAGAGATCCCCGCCCAGATACGCAGTGTTTT.

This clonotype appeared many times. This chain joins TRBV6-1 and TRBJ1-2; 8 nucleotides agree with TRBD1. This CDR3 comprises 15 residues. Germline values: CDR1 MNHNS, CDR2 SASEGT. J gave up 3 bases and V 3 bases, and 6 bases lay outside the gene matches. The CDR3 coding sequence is TGTGCCAGCAGTGATACAGGGGGACCTGACTATGGCTACACCTTC. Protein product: CASSDTGGPDYGYTF.

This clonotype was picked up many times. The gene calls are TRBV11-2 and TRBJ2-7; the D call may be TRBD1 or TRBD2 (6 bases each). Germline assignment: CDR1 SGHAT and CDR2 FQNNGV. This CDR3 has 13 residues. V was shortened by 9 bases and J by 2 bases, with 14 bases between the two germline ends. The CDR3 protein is CASKGGPAYEQYF. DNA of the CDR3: TGTGCCAGTAAGGGGGGACCTGCCTACGAGCAGTACTTC.

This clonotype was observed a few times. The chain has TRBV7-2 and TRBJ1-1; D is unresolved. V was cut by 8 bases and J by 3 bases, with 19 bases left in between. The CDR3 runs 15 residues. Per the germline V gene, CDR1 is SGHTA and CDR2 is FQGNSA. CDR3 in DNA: TGTGCCAGCCCCTTCGACACGCATTGGGACACTGAAGCTTTCTTT. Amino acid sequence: CASPFDTHWDTEAFF.

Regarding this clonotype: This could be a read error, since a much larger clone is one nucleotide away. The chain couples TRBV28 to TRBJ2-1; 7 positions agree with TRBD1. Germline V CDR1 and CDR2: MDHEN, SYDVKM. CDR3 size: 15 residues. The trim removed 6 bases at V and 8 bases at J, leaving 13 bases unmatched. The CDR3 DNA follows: TGTGCCAGCAGCCCCGGGACAGAGATTTACGATGAGCAGTTCTTC. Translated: CASSPGTEIYDEQFF.

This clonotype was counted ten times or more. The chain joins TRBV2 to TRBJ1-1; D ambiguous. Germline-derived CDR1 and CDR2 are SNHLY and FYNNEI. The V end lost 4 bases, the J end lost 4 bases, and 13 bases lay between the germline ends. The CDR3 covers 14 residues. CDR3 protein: CASSAPVEATEAFF. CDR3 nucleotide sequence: TGTGCCAGCAGTGCCCCAGTAGAAGCCACTGAAGCTTTCTTT.

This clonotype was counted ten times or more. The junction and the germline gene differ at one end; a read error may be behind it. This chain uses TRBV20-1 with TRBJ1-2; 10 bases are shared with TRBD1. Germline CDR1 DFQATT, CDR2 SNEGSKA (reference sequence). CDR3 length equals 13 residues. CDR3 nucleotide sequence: TGCAGTGCTAGAGGGAAGGGACAGGGGTTTCTCTTCTTC. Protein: CSARGKGQGFLFF.